The entry below gives a single T cell receptor (beta chain) sequence along with its context. No antigen is known for it. This entry comes from a study of OX40 agonist ivuxolimab in advanced cancers. Study summary: Mean age roughly 65 years, range roughly 20 to 85; 82.7% male.

Libraries were prepared by immunoSEQ multiplex PCR; TCRdb keeps only in-frame clonotypes and omits some of them. The data hold under 70,000 clones, with about 90% observed a single time. Findings of the study overall: Specificity for antigen went undetermined in the expanded peripheral T cells. With doses of 0.1 to 3.0 mg/kg, CD4+ and CD8+ blood T cells had undergone clonal expansion by week 6.

The CDR3 extends over 16 amino acids. The V gene's germline CDR1 is MRHNA and CDR2 SNTAGT. V was clipped by 0 bases and J by 2 bases; unmatched bases: 3. Prior autoimmune disease or systemic immunosuppression barred patients. This chain links TRBV6-4 with TRBJ2-3; 9 nucleotides align to TRBD2. This specimen was CD4+ or CD8+ T cells sorted from blood, taken in a trial of the OX40 agonist ivuxolimab. This sequence was found in an adult with an advanced solid tumor such as melanoma, head and neck, liver or kidney cancer. As DNA, the CDR3 is TGTGCCAGCAGTGACTCTAGCGGGGGACACACAGATACGCAGTATTTT. Protein sequence: CASSDSSGGHTDTQYF.